The 20 T cell receptor beta chains below were found in one sample sequenced in a study of blood T cell repertoires in COVID-19. Sequencing used immunoSEQ multiplex PCR; TCRdb keeps in-frame clones, though not all of them. Among about 97,000 clones listed, around 87% were seen once. Sequenced input: peripheral blood. The receptor source for this set is a human donor in a cohort sampled during active COVID-19.

With respect to this clone: This CDR3 is also generated by other DNA sequences in the sample. The chain uses TRBV3-1 (or the pseudogene TRBV3-2) and TRBJ2-1; TRBD2 matches 10 bases. Germline CDR1 and CDR2: LGHDT and YNNKEL (reference sequence). CDR3 length equals 16 residues. J was trimmed by 6 bases and V by 1 base; bases with no gene match: 6. CDR3 loop: CASSQGLAGVSNEQFF. CDR3 sequence (DNA): TGTGCCAGCAGCCAAGGGCTAGCGGGAGTTAGCAATGAGCAGTTCTTC.

V gene TRBV11-2 combines with J gene TRBJ2-3; D gene unclear. There are 12 residues in the CDR3. Deletions cut 5 bases from V and 5 bases from J, with 8 bases between. Germline V CDR1 and CDR2: SGHAT, FQNNGV. The CDR3 sequence: CASSPGRDTQYF. In DNA, the CDR3 is TGTGCCAGCAGCCCCGGTCGAGATACGCAGTATTTT.

The chain has TRBV7-9 and TRBJ1-2, with 7 bases aligning to TRBD1. The CDR3 runs to 14 residues. V shed 4 bases and J 7 bases; nucleotides not matched to a gene: 9. Germline V gene data show CDR1 as SEHNR and CDR2 as FQNEAQ (reference sequence). DNA for the CDR3: TGTGCCAGCAGCTCAGGGGGGCTGCGCTTTGGCTACACCTTC. Protein sequence: CASSSGGLRFGYTF.

The chain employs TRBV6-6 and TRBJ2-7; TRBD1 is a possible D gene (5 bases). The V gene lost 4 bases and the J gene lost 6 bases, with 13 bases spanning the gap. The CDR3 has 13 residues. Per germline, CDR1 MNHNY and CDR2 SVGAGI (reference sequence). The DNA for the CDR3 is TGTGCCAGCAGTTCCAGGGCACCGGGCGAGCAGTACTTC. It yields the protein CASSSRAPGEQYF.

Note on this clone: This same CDR3 is encoded by further DNA sequences in the sample. This chain uses TRBV3-1 (or the pseudogene TRBV3-2) with TRBJ2-7; 8 bases match TRBD2. J lost 1 base, V lost 1 base, and 6 bases had no gene match. Looked up from germline, CDR1 is LGHDT and CDR2 is YNNKEL (reference sequence). The CDR3 contains 16 residues. CDR3 in DNA: TGTGCCAGCAGCCAAGTGGGTCGGGGGGGGTCCTACGAGCAGTACTTC. As protein: CASSQVGRGGSYEQYF.

The CDR3 reads CASSIGGRSQTYEQYF. Here the CDR3 DNA reads TGTGCCAGTAGTATAGGTGGCAGGTCGCAAACCTACGAGCAGTACTTC. The V gene is TRBV19, the J gene TRBJ2-7; D not resolved. The germline CDR1 and CDR2 sequences are LNHDA and SQIVND (reference sequence). V gave up 1 base and J gave up 2 bases, with 15 bases separating them. The CDR3 has 16 residues. The whole variable domain, remainder taken from reference TRBV19 and TRBJ2-7, is DGGITQSPKYLFRKEGQNVTLSCEQNLNHDAMYWYRQDPGQGLRLIYYSQIVNDFQKGDIAEGYSVSREKKESFPLTVTSAQKNPTAFYLCASSIGGRSQTYEQYFGPGTRLTVT.

The rearrangement uses TRBV4-2 and TRBJ1-4, with TRBD1 identical over 8 bases. The ends lost 0 bases at V and 5 bases at J; junction bases unmatched: 5. The germline gives CDR1 LGHNA, CDR2 YNFKEQ. The CDR3 runs 16 residues. Here the CDR3 reads CASSQDRDRRNEKLFF. The CDR3 DNA follows: TGTGCCAGCAGCCAAGATAGGGACAGGCGGAATGAAAAACTGTTTTTT.

This clone was found a few times. This chain links TRBV2 with TRBJ2-5, with 10 bases aligning to TRBD1. The CDR3 spans 15 residues. The junction had 3 bases not matched to a gene; V was cut back by 5 bases and J by 0 bases. In germline, CDR1 is SNHLY, CDR2 FYNNEI. The CDR3 reads CASSPDRGDQETQYF. For the CDR3, the DNA is TGTGCCAGCAGTCCGGACAGGGGGGACCAAGAGACCCAGTACTTC.

This chain links TRBV11-3 with TRBJ2-7; possible D gene TRBD2, 7 bases. Germline CDR1 and CDR2: SGHNT and YENEEA. V lost 4 bases and J 2 bases, leaving 18 bases between the germline ends. This CDR3 has 16 residues. Here the CDR3 reads CASSSDRSGATYEQYF. The CDR3 DNA follows: TGTGCCAGCAGCTCTGACAGGAGCGGGGCCACCTACGAGCAGTACTTC.

The CDR3 DNA is TGTGCCAGCAGTCAGGGTAATAGCAATCAGCCCCAGCATTTT. This codes for CASSQGNSNQPQHF. This chain joins TRBV2 and TRBJ1-5; D possibly corresponds to TRBD1 (5 bases). Germline V gene data show CDR1 as SNHLY and CDR2 as FYNNEI. The CDR3 sequence is 14 residues long. V was clipped by 5 bases and J by 0 bases, with 8 bases between them.

The chain combines TRBV29-1 with TRBJ1-5; unclear D gene. CDR1 and CDR2 from the germline V gene are SQVTM and ANQGSEA. The CDR3 extends over 12 amino acids. V lost 4 bases and J lost 7, with 11 bases in between. The CDR3 spells CSVAQAGQPQHF. The CDR3, as DNA: TGCAGCGTTGCGCAGGCGGGGCAGCCCCAGCATTTT.

The chain is built from TRBV6-6 and TRBJ2-7, with 9 bases lining up with TRBD1. J gave up 5 bases and V 2 bases, and 7 bases lay outside the gene matches. The germline V gene has CDR1 MNHNY and CDR2 SVGAGI (reference sequence). This CDR3 spans 15 amino acids. The CDR3 region is CASSYPRQGVHEQYF. The CDR3 DNA sequence: TGTGCCAGCAGTTACCCCCGACAGGGGGTCCACGAGCAGTACTTC.

This sequence joins TRBV28 and TRBJ2-1; TRBD2 agrees at 11 bases. Per the germline V gene, CDR1 is MDHEN and CDR2 is SYDVKM. This CDR3 is built from 18 residues. After removal of 3 bases from V and 1 base from J, the junction contained 8 bases not matched to a gene. CDR3 protein: CASSFTSGSEVSYNEQFF. The CDR3 bases are TGTGCCAGCAGTTTTACTAGCGGGAGCGAGGTATCCTACAATGAGCAGTTCTTC.

V gene TRBV18 combines with J gene TRBJ1-6; 9 bases match TRBD1. This CDR3 comprises 15 residues. CDR1 and CDR2 (germline): KGHSH, LQKENI. Trimming removed 3 bases from V and 7 bases from J; junction bases left unmatched: 4. This CDR3 is CASSPDGTGNSPLHF. The CDR3 region has the DNA TGTGCCAGCTCACCTGACGGGACAGGGAATTCACCCCTCCACTTT.

This chain joins TRBV23-1 and TRBJ2-7, with D perhaps matching TRBD2 (6 bases). TRBV23-1 counts as an open reading frame of uncertain function. This CDR3 has 14 residues. V was shortened by 7 bases and J by 6 bases, with 19 bases between the two germline ends. DNA of the CDR3: TGCGCCAGCATCTCGCGGGATGGGTTATCCGAGCAGTACTTC. It encodes CASISRDGLSEQYF.

The chain has TRBV29-1 and TRBJ1-2; D remains ambiguous. Germline CDR1 is SQVTM and CDR2 is ANQGSEA. The CDR3 contains 11 residues. V was shortened by 4 bases and J by 0 bases, with 3 bases between the two germline ends. CDR3 sequence: CSVGANYGYTF. The CDR3 nucleotides read TGCAGCGTTGGCGCTAACTATGGCTACACCTTC.

V is TRBV9 and J is TRBJ2-5; 9 nucleotides align to TRBD1. The CDR3 loop spans 17 amino acids. Germline V gene data show CDR1 as SGDLS and CDR2 as YYNGEE. The ends lost 4 bases at V and 1 base at J; junction bases unmatched: 11. The CDR3 region is CASSRLPGTGRQETQYF. The CDR3 nucleotides read TGTGCCAGCAGCCGATTGCCCGGGACAGGGCGCCAAGAGACCCAGTACTTC.

The gene calls are TRBV11-2 and TRBJ2-5; the match to TRBD1 covers 7 bases. CDR1 and CDR2 (germline): SGHAT, FQNNGV. CDR3 length: 15 amino acids. The trim removed 5 bases at V and 4 bases at J, leaving 10 bases unmatched. The CDR3 region has the DNA TGTGCCAGCAGCACCTCCGGGACAGCCCTAGAGACCCAGTACTTC. The encoded protein is CASSTSGTALETQYF.

J is TRBJ1-1 and V is TRBV11-3; no clear D gene. The CDR3 length is 14 residues. The V end was cut by 1 base, the J end by 2 bases, with 8 bases between. CDR1 is SGHNT, CDR2 YENEEA, per germline. CDR3 in DNA: TGTGCCAGCAGCTTAGGAGGGAGAAACACTGAAGCTTTCTTT. Translated: CASSLGGRNTEAFF.

V usage is TRBV7-9 and J usage is TRBJ2-3; D might be TRBD2 (6 bases). CDR1 is SEHNR and CDR2 is FQNEAQ in the germline V gene (reference sequence). This CDR3 contains 13 residues. V lost 4 bases to trimming and J lost 8 bases, with 13 bases between them. CDR3 residues: CASSSSGSGTQYF. The CDR3 DNA follows: TGTGCCAGCAGCTCGAGCGGGTCTGGTACGCAGTATTTT.